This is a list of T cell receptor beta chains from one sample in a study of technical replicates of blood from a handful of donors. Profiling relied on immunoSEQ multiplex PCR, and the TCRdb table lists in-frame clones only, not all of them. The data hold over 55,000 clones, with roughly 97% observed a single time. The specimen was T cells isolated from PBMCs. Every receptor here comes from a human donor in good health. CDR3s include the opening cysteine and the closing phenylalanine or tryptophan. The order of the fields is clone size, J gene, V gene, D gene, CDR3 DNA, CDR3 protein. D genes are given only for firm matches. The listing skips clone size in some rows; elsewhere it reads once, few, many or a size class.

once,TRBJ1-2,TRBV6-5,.,TGTGCCAGCACCAATACGGCGGACTATGGCTACACCTTC,CASTNTADYGYTF
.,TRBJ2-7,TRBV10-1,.,TGCGCCAGCAGTCCGGGGATCGGCTACGAGCAGTACTTC,CASSPGIGYEQYF
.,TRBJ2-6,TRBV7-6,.,TGTGCCAGCAGCTTAGGTTCACAGGGCGACGTCCTGACTTTC,CASSLGSQGDVLTF
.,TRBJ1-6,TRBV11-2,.,TGTGCCAGCAGCTCCGGGGGGCAAGCGCCCAATTCACCCCTCCACTTT,CASSSGGQAPNSPLHF
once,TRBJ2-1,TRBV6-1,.,TGTGCCAGCAGGTTAGGAGTTGGCGACCAGCAGTTCTTC,CASRLGVGDQQFF
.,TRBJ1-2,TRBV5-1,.,TGCGCCAGCGGACCCACAGGGCCCCACTATGGCTACACCTTC,CASGPTGPHYGYTF
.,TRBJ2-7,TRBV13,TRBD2,TGTGCCAGCAGCCCGGGACTAGCGGAATCCTACGAGCAGTACTTC,CASSPGLAESYEQYF
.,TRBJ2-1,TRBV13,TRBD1,TGTGCCAGCAGCTTGGGACAGGGTGCTCACAATGAGCAGTTCTTC,CASSLGQGAHNEQFF
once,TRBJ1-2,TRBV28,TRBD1,TGTGCCAGCAGTCTACAGGGGGCTGTATACTATGGCTACACCTTC,CASSLQGAVYYGYTF
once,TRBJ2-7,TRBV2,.,TGTGCCAGCAACTCTCCAGGGCGTACAAGGGGTGAGCAGTACTTC,CASNSPGRTRGEQYF
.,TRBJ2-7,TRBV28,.,TGTGCCAGCAGTTTCCCTTTAAGAGCCTACGAGCAGTACTTC,CASSFPLRAYEQYF
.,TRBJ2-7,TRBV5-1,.,TGCGCCAGCAGCTTGGGACATGACAGTCCCTACGAGCAGTACTTC,CASSLGHDSPYEQYF
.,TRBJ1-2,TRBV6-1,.,TGTGCCAGCAGTACAGCTTCCTATGGCTACACCTTC,CASSTASYGYTF
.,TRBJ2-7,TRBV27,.,TGTGCCAGCAGCGATACCACCCTGGCGCCCGCGTGGAGCTGGTACTTC,CASSDTTLAPAWSWYF
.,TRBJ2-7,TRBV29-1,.,TGCAGCGCCAGACCCACTTCTAGGTCCTACGAGCAGTACTTC,CSARPTSRSYEQYF
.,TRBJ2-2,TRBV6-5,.,TGTGCCAGCAGTTTACAGGGTACCGGGGAGCTGTTTTTT,CASSLQGTGELFF
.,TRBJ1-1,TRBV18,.,TGTGCCAGCTCACCTTCTTGGAACACTGAAGCTTTCTTT,CASSPSWNTEAFF
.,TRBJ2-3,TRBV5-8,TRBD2,TGTGCCAGCACTGGTCCTAGCGGGAGACCAGATACGCAGTATTTT,CASTGPSGRPDTQYF
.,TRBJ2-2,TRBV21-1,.,TGTGCCAGCAGCAGGGAGTCCGGGGAGCTGTTTTTT,CASSRESGELFF
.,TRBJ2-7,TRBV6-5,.,TGTGCCAGCATCAAAACGACAGGTCCCTACGAGCAGTACTTC,CASIKTTGPYEQYF
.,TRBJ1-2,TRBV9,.,TGTGCCAGCAGGGGCCAATCGCGCTGCACCTTC,CASRGQSRCTF
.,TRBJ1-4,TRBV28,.,TGTGCCCTTGCTTTCACCAGGGGAACTAATGAAAAACTGTTTTTT,CALAFTRGTNEKLFF
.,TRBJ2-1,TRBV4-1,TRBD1,TGCGCCAGCAGCCCAGGGGGTAAAAGCTCCTACAATGAGCAGTTCTTC,CASSPGGKSSYNEQFF
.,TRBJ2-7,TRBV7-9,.,TGTGCCAGCAGCTTAGGAGGTCTAGCCACGACTCTAATCTCTCAGCAGTACTTC,CASSLGGLATTLISQQYF
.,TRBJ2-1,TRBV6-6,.,TGTGCCAGCAGTTCGACAGTAAACAATGAGCAGTTCTTC,CASSSTVNNEQFF
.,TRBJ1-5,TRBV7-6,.,TGTGCCAGCAGCTTAGTGGCAGGGCGGCAGCCCCAGCATTTT,CASSLVAGRQPQHF
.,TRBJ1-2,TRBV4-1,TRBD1,TGCGCCAGCAGCCAAGGGACAGGGGGCGACTATGGCTACACCTTC,CASSQGTGGDYGYTF
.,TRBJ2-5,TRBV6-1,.,TGTGCCACCGGGTCGTCGGGAGAGACCCAGTACTTC,CATGSSGETQYF
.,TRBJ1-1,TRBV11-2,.,TGTGCCAGCAGCCTTCAACAGGGCGGAGCTTTCTTT,CASSLQQGGAFF
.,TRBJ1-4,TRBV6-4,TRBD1,TGTGCCAGTAGCCCGGACAGGGGCACTAATGAAAAACTGTTTTTT,CASSPDRGTNEKLFF
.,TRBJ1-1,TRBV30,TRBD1,TGTGCCTGGACCCATACCCTCCCAGGACAGGGGGATGGGCATGGGAACACTGAAGCTTTCTTT,CAWTHTLPGQGDGHGNTEAFF
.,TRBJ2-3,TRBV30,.,TGTGCCTGGAGTGATCCAGGTCACTCCATTGATACGCAGTATTTT,CAWSDPGHSIDTQYF
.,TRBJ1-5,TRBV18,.,TGTGCCAGCTCACGGGGGGTCGGCCAGCCCCAGCATTTT,CASSRGVGQPQHF
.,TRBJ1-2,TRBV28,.,TGTGCCAGCAGTTTATTTTTCAAAGGACGTCGGGATGTCTATGGCTACACCTTC,CASSLFFKGRRDVYGYTF
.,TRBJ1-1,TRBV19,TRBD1,TGTGCCAGTAGTTCACACAGGGGGCGGACAGCTTTCTTT,CASSSHRGRTAFF
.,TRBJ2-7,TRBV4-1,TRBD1,TGCGCCAGCAGCCAAGGACAGGGTGGGGACTACGAGCAGTACTTC,CASSQGQGGDYEQYF
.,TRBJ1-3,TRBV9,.,TGTGCCAGCAGCGGCAGGGATGGAAACACCATATATTTT,CASSGRDGNTIYF
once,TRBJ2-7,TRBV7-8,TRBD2,TGTGCCAGCAGCTTACGGGCTAGCGGGGGCTCCTACGAGCAGTACTTC,CASSLRASGGSYEQYF
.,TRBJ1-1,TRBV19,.,TGTGCCAGTACCCCACGGAAGGGGATGAACACTGAAGCTTTCTTT,CASTPRKGMNTEAFF
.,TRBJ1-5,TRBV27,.,TGTGCCAGCAGTCTACAGGCGTCTCAGCCCCAGCATTTT,CASSLQASQPQHF
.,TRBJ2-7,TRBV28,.,TGTGCCAGCAGTTCTCTCTACGAGCAGTACTTC,CASSSLYEQYF
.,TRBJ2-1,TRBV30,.,TGTGCCTGGAGTGTGGGGAGACTACAGGGCTACAATGAGCAGTTCTTC,CAWSVGRLQGYNEQFF
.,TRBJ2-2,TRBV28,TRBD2,TGTGCCAGCAGTTTGCGCAGCCTAAGCGAGCGGGACGGTAACACCGGGGAGCTGTTTTTT,CASSLRSLSERDGNTGELFF
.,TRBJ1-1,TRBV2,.,TGTGCCAGCAGTAATCGGGGGGGGCCCACTGAAGCTTTCTTT,CASSNRGGPTEAFF
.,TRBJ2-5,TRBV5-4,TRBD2,TGTGCCACTCGCCGGGAGGGGGAGACCCAGTACTTC,CATRREGETQYF
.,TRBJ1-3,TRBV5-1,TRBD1,TGCGCCAGCAGCTTGGTCCCAGACAGGGCAGGTAAACCCATATATTTT,CASSLVPDRAGKPIYF
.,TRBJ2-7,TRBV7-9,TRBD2,TGTGCCAGCAGCCCCGGACTAGCGGGGGGCCCACAGTACGAGCAGTACTTC,CASSPGLAGGPQYEQYF
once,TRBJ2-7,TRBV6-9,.,TGTGCCAGCAGTTTCCCTAGTCGACCCTCCTACGAGCAGTACTTC,CASSFPSRPSYEQYF
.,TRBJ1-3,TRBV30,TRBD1,TGTGCCTGGGCACAGGGGAGCTCTGGAAACACCATATATTTT,CAWAQGSSGNTIYF
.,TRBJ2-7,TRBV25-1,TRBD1,TGTGCCAGCAGTGAATACAGGACAGGGGGCGGCGAGCAGTACTTC,CASSEYRTGGGEQYF
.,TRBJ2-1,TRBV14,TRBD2,TGTGCCAGCAGCCAAGGTTTACTAGCGGGGGGAAATGAGCAGTTCTTC,CASSQGLLAGGNEQFF
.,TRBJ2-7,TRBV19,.,TGTGCCAGTAGTATAGGGGCCACTTGGGACGAGCAGTACTTC,CASSIGATWDEQYF
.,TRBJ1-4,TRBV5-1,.,TGCGCCAGCAGCTTATCAGTTAATGAAAAACTGTTTTTT,CASSLSVNEKLFF
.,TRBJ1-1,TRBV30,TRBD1,TGTGGAGGACAGGGGGCCGAGAACACTGAAGCTTTCTTT,CGGQGAENTEAFF
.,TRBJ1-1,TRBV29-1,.,TGCAGCGTTTCAGGGTTCCCGAACACTGAAGCTTTCTTT,CSVSGFPNTEAFF
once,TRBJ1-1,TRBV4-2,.,TGTGCCAGCAGCCAAGTCCCTGGGGTTTCGCCGGGGACTGAAGCTTTCTTT,CASSQVPGVSPGTEAFF
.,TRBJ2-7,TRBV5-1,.,TGCGCCAGCAGCTTGGAATCCGGTGCTTCCTACGAGCAGTACTTC,CASSLESGASYEQYF